This TCR beta chain stems from a study of cytomegalovirus exposure and HLA in healthy donors (TCRdb year 2017). With regard to the full study: An earlier analysis of several hundred of the donors reported 276 Gb of sequence data and approximately 120 million unique TCR beta sequences obtained from 150 million to 200 million T cells. An early release that covered about 600 HLA-typed donors contained approximately 300 gigabases of sequencing data and approximately 85 million unique TCR sequences. Of the roughly 430 genotyped donors, 65% to 90% fell in the genetic ancestry cluster associated with self-reported Caucasian donors. The study aimed to test whether signatures of past pathogen exposure could be identified by cataloging public T cell receptors. The study used immunosequencing to profile the T cell repertoires of several hundred subjects and linked those repertoires to cytomegalovirus serostatus. A separate validation cohort of roughly 110 different subjects was used in addition to the roughly 700-subject first cohort. The study combined high-throughput TCR immunosequencing, statistical association of individual TCRs with disease status, and machine learning to predict cytomegalovirus infection status. In a later analysis, previously published TCR beta repertoires from several hundred donors were re-analyzed and high-resolution HLA genotyping was added so that TCR occurrence patterns could be studied. Rather than using new phenotypic data, the later analysis identified candidate immune exposures from TCR beta sequences and from how often those sequences occurred across donors. An earlier analysis of nearly 600 of the donors applied high-throughput TCR beta sequencing to assess whether each TCR beta V gene segment acted as functional or pseudogenic. Donor age, sex, ethnicity and CMV serostatus were collected together with the repertoire data. A later genetic analysis used genome-wide SNP genotypes for about three fifths of the 666 donors, treating that subset as a discovery cohort. All discovery cohort repertoires had been generated on a single sequencing platform. HLA typing covered class I and class II loci at four-digit resolution. The number of donors typed differed by locus, with about 629-630 for A, B, C, DRB1 and DQB1, 522 for DQA1, some 570 for DPA1, and around 450 for DPB1. Because of strong linkage in the cohort, roughly five DR-DQ haplotypes were treated as single units for association and clustering. On average, roughly 250,000 unique TCR beta nucleotide sequences were sequenced per donor among several hundred genotyped donors of the cohort, with roughly 18% of those sequences being non-productive. What the work shows at the level of the full study, not this receptor alone: Correlated functional status among segregating V segments might be attributable to linkage disequilibrium, but an unknown experimental factor could not be ruled out. In both the original and validation cohorts, the classifier was reported to diagnose cytomegalovirus status with high specificity and sensitivity. In this cohort, only TCR beta chains were sequenced, and detectable features were limited by the absence of alpha or paired-chain data. Most TCR sequences were observed very rarely across donors, whereas some public TCRs were present in many individuals. Three of the identified cytomegalovirus-associated TCR beta chains were confirmed in vitro to be specific for cytomegalovirus antigens. The authors suggested that the approach could potentially be generalized to other disease states and immunological phenotypes. In an earlier analysis of 500 to 650 of the donors, most TCR beta V segments appeared in productive rearrangements about 87% or about 30% of the time, broadly matching IMGT annotations. A later analysis reported that several top co-occurrence clusters appeared linked to parvovirus B19, influenza, CMV and Epstein-Barr virus. In a later analysis, HLA-associated TCR beta chains showed more clonal expansion and lower generation probabilities than non-associated chains that were equally common. A later genetic analysis reported fewer N-insertions in productive TCRs among donors in an Asian-associated ancestry cluster than the 666-donor mean. In a later analysis, the rate of TCR association differed among HLA loci, with DRB1 alleles having the most associated TCRs and HLA-C alleles having the fewest. The sequencing pipeline was judged likely to have produced a cluster of highly shared sequence variants as a technical artifact. The study gave a list of 150 to 200 TCR beta chains associated with cytomegalovirus. A further reported finding was that TCR beta sequences accurately predicted the HLA-A and HLA-B alleles for most subjects in the first cohort. Most CMV-associated TCR beta chains appeared to be HLA-restricted in a later analysis, and the HLA associations seemed to be driven largely by CMV exposure. CMV serostatus was the only immune exposure information available for the cohort. Because counts were too low, about 18 rarely observed V segments, including chromosome 9 orphons, were left out of the earlier analysis of a few hundred of the donors. In a later analysis, around 17,000 TCR beta sequences were associated with specific HLA alleles at a false discovery rate of 0.05. Because some donors lacked HLA typing at each locus, the association tests relied only on the typed subset. The 87-base-pair reads could not distinguish some IMGT-functional V segments, including TRBV6-2 and TRBV6-3, so those segments were excluded. When HLA alleles, especially DR and DQ, strongly co-occurred, attributing TCR associations to individual alleles was difficult. Presence/absence analyses assumed roughly uniform sequencing depth across donors, an assumption that may not hold. A later genetic analysis associated a missense DCLRE1C variant with V-gene and J-gene trimming of TCR beta chains, and an independent cohort replicated the association.

The library was produced with the immunoSEQ multiplex PCR assay. For the multiplex PCR, a mixture combining 60 forward primers for TCR Vbeta segments and 13 reverse primers for TCR Jbeta segments was used. The CDR3 region of rearranged TCR beta genes was amplified from genomic DNA with a multiplex PCR assay. The Illumina HiSeq System was used to sequence the amplified TCR beta libraries as 87-base-pair reads. As for how the authors treated the data: A later analysis counted approximately 84 million unique TCR beta chains across the 670 or so repertoires, and 9.5 million to 11 million of these chains were shared by at least two donors. To remove PCR and sequencing errors, raw reads were error-corrected and collapsed into unique sequences using a nearest-neighbor algorithm that merged closely related sequences. CDR3 sequences were aligned to IMGT reference sequences to assign V, D and J gene segments. For a sequence to be retained, a match of at least six nucleotides was required to both a V gene segment and a J gene segment. Rearrangements were called productive when the CDR3 lacked stop codons and stayed in frame with V and J; all others were non-productive. Following IMGT convention, CDR3 was defined as the stretch from the second conserved V-encoded cysteine up to the conserved J-encoded phenylalanine. The earlier analysis of 450 to 750 of the donors excluded any sequence lacking an unambiguous match to a single V gene segment. In an earlier analysis of more than 500 of the donors, a V segment was called functional when productive rearrangements were above 56.7%, and segregating when the standard deviation between donors exceeded 5%. To diagnose cytomegalovirus status from the catalog of TCR beta chain sequences, a statistical classification framework was built. A later analysis assigned V and J genes by comparing TCR nucleotide sequences with IMGT/GENE-DB human TR gene sequences. In a later analysis, CDR3 sequences and most-parsimonious VDJ recombination scenarios were assigned using the TCRdist pipeline. In a later analysis, each TCR beta chain was defined by its CDR3 amino acid sequence together with its V-gene family, and reads without a unique V-gene family were excluded. As a way to deal with suspected cross-contamination and a sequencing artifact, a later analysis dropped 450 to 600 nucleotide sequences that were highly shared and had low generation probability. In a later analysis, a clonal expansion index was calculated for each public chain from normalized within-repertoire ranks of inferred template counts. Generation probabilities in a later analysis came from a VDJ recombination model fitted to out-of-frame rearrangements, and those results were checked against IGoR. A later analysis scored TCR-TCR, TCR-HLA and TCR-CMV co-occurrence with hypergeometric tests, applying a repertoire-size bias correction to TCR pairs. To estimate false discovery rates, a later analysis permuted the HLA or CMV assignments 20 times. A later analysis grouped co-occurring TCRs with DBSCAN, adding TCRdist sequence similarity when clustering within HLA-allele-positive subsets. Repertoires with fewer than 30,000 or more than 120,000 public chains, plus five repertoires with anomalous nucleotide sharing, were excluded from co-occurrence clustering. The source is immuneACCESS, and TCRdb retained only in-frame sequences with V and J called. Part of the clones is not carried over; for the studies checked, unresolved V genes explain less than half of this, and the remainder is unexplained. V and J calls and clone size are as listed in that table; D and trimming were resolved from the DNA. This sample has around 180,000 clones in its table, and about 80% of those were observed once. In total, the top ten clones hold about 0.5% of the sample.

CDR3 length: 15 amino acids, cysteine to phenylalanine. Left in the record is the CDR3 DNA by itself, 45 bases read in frame from the first base. After removal of 7 bases from V and 3 bases from J, the junction retains 8 bases not matched to a gene. CDR1 is given as MNHNS and CDR2 as SASEGT, both from the germline V gene. In total, approximately 610 healthy bone marrow donors made up the cohort. At the time of sampling, all cohort members were nominally healthy, though unrecorded immune exposures were likely present. The donor tested CMV seronegative and was one of the 352 seronegative cohort members. A peripheral blood sample was provided by each donor, and peripheral blood mononuclear cells were used for TCR beta sequencing. The Qiagen DNeasy Blood Extraction Kit was used to extract genomic DNA from the blood cell samples. With regard to this clone: It has no known antigen specificity. There are no base qualities to consult, and no much larger clone falls within one base.

Sequenced: PBMCs. This TCR derives from a woman between 45 and 65 years old in good health and CMV-seronegative. The receptor chain draws on TRBV6-1 and TRBJ2-1; TRBD1 agrees with 8 junctional bases. This receptor carries the CDR3 CASTPDRVHYNEQFF. The nucleotide sequence reads TGTGCCAGCACCCCGGACAGGGTGCACTACAATGAGCAGTTCTTC.